This T cell receptor (beta chain) was identified during a study of identical twins. Study results and limitations: Diverse VJ usage suggested most zero-insertion clonotypes were not invariant T cells. Where beta out-of-frame sequences were concerned, excess twin sharing was weaker.

V gave up 3 bases and J gave up 7 bases, with 16 bases separating them. The length of the CDR3 is 14 residues. Germline-derived CDR1 and CDR2 are SEHNR and FQNEAQ (reference sequence). This clonotype was counted only a few times. Its target is not known. TCRdb called the 5' RACE reads again in MiXCR, with one record for every CDR3 protein. The table includes approximately 590,000 distinct CDR3 sequences, approximately 9.6% detected once. Separately, the same data were catalogued under a study of yellow fever vaccine responses in identical twins.

Sample: PBMCs. The clonotype comes from a woman between 18 and 30 years old in good health. This chain uses TRBV7-9 with TRBJ2-7; D possibly corresponds to TRBD1 (5 bases). CDR3 protein: CASSFVGKGREQYF. The CDR3 DNA is TGTGCCAGCAGCTTTGTCGGAAAGGGGCGGGAGCAGTACTTC.